This T cell receptor (beta chain) derives from a study of blood T cell repertoires in COVID-19. This CDR3 comprises 18 residues. CDR1 is KGHDR, CDR2 SFDVKD, per germline. With V trimmed by 3 bases and J by 3 bases, 11 bases remained unmatched. Profiling relied on immunoSEQ multiplex PCR, and the TCRdb table lists in-frame clones only, not all of them. The data contain 250,000 to 300,000 clones, roughly four fifths of them seen just once; the ten biggest clones take up approximately 4%. The sequenced sample consisted of PBMCs or T cells enriched from blood (not recorded which). The receptor comes from a man younger than 40 with acute COVID-19. The chain couples TRBV24-1 to TRBJ2-1; 9 nucleotides agree with TRBD2. The CDR3 nucleotides are TGTGCCACCAGTGATGAGCGTGGCGCTAGCGGGAACTACAATGAGCAGTTCTTC. It is translated as CATSDERGASGNYNEQFF.